The 4 T cell receptor beta chains below come from one sample, sequenced in a study of blood T cell repertoires in COVID-19. Clones were read by immunoSEQ multiplex PCR, and TCRdb kept only the in-frame ones, dropping some. The sample lists a few hundred thousand clones; 85% were seen once. What was sequenced was PBMCs or T cells enriched from blood (not recorded which). Every receptor here comes from a woman aged 50 to 60 who had been exposed to COVID-19.

The rearrangement joins TRBV18 to TRBJ2-5; 7 bases map to TRBD1. Germline V gene sequence: CDR1 KGHSH, CDR2 LQKENI. V shed 1 base, J shed 4 bases, and the junction held 15 bases outside the gene matches. The CDR3 extends over 18 amino acids. This CDR3 is CASSPRRGGFRPSETQYF. CDR3 nucleotides: TGTGCCAGCTCACCACGGAGAGGGGGCTTCCGTCCTTCAGAGACCCAGTACTTC.

The CDR3 loop is CASSQRDRGRDTQYF. The CDR3, as DNA: TGTGCCAGCAGCCAAAGGGACAGGGGGCGAGATACGCAGTATTTT. The chain has TRBV11-2 and TRBJ2-3, with 12 bases lining up with TRBD1. The CDR3 extends over 15 amino acids. Germline V lookup: CDR1 SGHAT, CDR2 FQNNGV. The ends lost 5 bases at V and 5 bases at J; junction bases unmatched: 5. The full variable domain, its missing parts supplied by reference TRBV11-2 and TRBJ2-3, is EAGVAQSPRYKIIEKRQSVAFWCNPISGHATLYWYQQILGQGPKLLIQFQNNGVVDDSQLPKDRFSAERLKGVDSTLKIQPAKLEDSAVYLCASSQRDRGRDTQYFGPGTRLTVL.

This clone was seen a few times. The chain's CDR3 is CATGTSGGDTQYF. In nucleotides, the CDR3 is TGTGCCACCGGGACTAGCGGGGGGGATACGCAGTATTTT. This chain connects TRBV15 to TRBJ2-3, with TRBD2 identical over 15 bases. The V and J ends lost 8 bases and 6 bases, in that order; junction bases with no gene match: 0. This CDR3 has 13 amino acids. CDR1 is LNHNV and CDR2 is YYDKDF in the germline V gene (reference sequence).

The rearrangement joins TRBV7-9 to TRBJ2-1; 7 bases line up with TRBD1. The CDR3 runs 17 residues. The V and J ends lost 0 bases and 9 bases, in that order; junction bases with no gene match: 14. The germline CDR1 and CDR2 sequences are SEHNR and FQNEAQ (reference sequence). The CDR3 DNA sequence: TGTGCCAGCAGCTTAGCCTCGATTATACAGGGGATTGTTGAGCAGTTCTTC. It specifies CASSLASIIQGIVEQFF.